Following are 18 T cell receptor beta chains from one sample sequenced in a study of blood T cell repertoires in COVID-19. Sequenced by immunoSEQ multiplex PCR; TCRdb stores in-frame clones only, minus some. This table holds roughly 160,000 clones, 85% to 95% found once. The sample comprised peripheral blood. The receptors come from a man aged 50-59 years with acute or convalescent COVID-19.

The CDR3: CASRTATTPLHF. Here the CDR3 DNA reads TGTGCCAGCAGGACAGCTACGACACCCCTCCACTTT. The chain uses TRBV27 and TRBJ1-6; weak D call: TRBD1 (5 bases). The CDR3 extends over 12 amino acids. Trimming cost V 6 bases and J 11 bases, with 11 bases left between them. Germline CDR1 and CDR2: MNHEY and SMNVEV (reference sequence).

The rearrangement links TRBV7-3 to TRBJ2-1; 7 bases line up with TRBD2. J was trimmed by 5 bases and V by 5 bases; bases with no gene match: 6. The length of the CDR3 is 14 residues. Germline V lookup: CDR1 SGHTA, CDR2 FQGTGA. CDR3 in amino acids: CASSIKAGNNEQFF. In nucleotides, the CDR3 is TGTGCCAGCAGCATCAAAGCGGGAAACAATGAGCAGTTCTTC.

This sequence joins TRBV28 and TRBJ1-3; D gene unclear. The CDR3 sequence is 17 residues long. With 5 bases removed from V and 0 bases from J, the gap between germline ends came to 17 bases. CDR1 and CDR2 from the germline V gene are MDHEN and SYDVKM. Written as DNA, the CDR3 is TGTGCCAGCAGTCCGAACAGCTTCTATCCCTCTGGAAACACCATATATTTT. Its translation is CASSPNSFYPSGNTIYF.

The V gene is TRBV10-3, the J gene TRBJ2-1, with D perhaps matching TRBD2 (6 bases). Germline CDR1 ENHRY, CDR2 SYGVKD. Trimming removed 3 bases at V and 4 bases at J, with 13 bases between. This CDR3 is 15 amino acids long. CDR3: CAISEDGRPYNEQFF. The CDR3 nucleotides read TGTGCCATCAGTGAAGACGGGAGACCTTACAATGAGCAGTTCTTC.

J is TRBJ1-6 and V is TRBV7-9; D is uncertain. V was shortened by 1 base and J by 3 bases, with 19 bases between the two germline ends. There are 19 residues in the CDR3. From germline, CDR1 is SEHNR and CDR2 FQNEAQ (reference sequence). The CDR3 here is CASSLVALGTQDYNSPLHF. CDR3 DNA: TGTGCCAGCAGCTTAGTCGCATTGGGTACCCAGGACTATAATTCACCCCTCCACTTT.

This sequence joins TRBV3-1 (or the pseudogene TRBV3-2) and TRBJ2-7; D might be TRBD2 (5 bases). V lost 0 bases and J lost 7, with 13 bases in between. The CDR3 extends over 14 amino acids. CDR1 and CDR2 from the germline V gene are LGHDT and YNNKEL (reference sequence). Written as DNA, the CDR3 is TGTGCCAGCAGCCAAGAGGGCGGGTCGGGGGAGCAGTACGTC. As protein: CASSQEGGSGEQYV.

DNA of the CDR3: TGCGCCAGCAGCCGCAGGGTCGATAGCAATCAGCCCCAGCATTTT. Residues: CASSRRVDSNQPQHF. The V call is TRBV4-3, the J call TRBJ1-5, with D possibly TRBD1 on 5 matching bases. V was cut by 4 bases and J by 0 bases, with 10 bases left in between. Looked up from germline, CDR1 is LGHNA and CDR2 is YSLEER. The CDR3 is 15 amino acids.

The chain couples TRBV3-1 (or the pseudogene TRBV3-2) to TRBJ2-1; 11 bases fit TRBD2. The CDR3 covers 17 residues. Losses at the gene ends were 2 bases for V and 4 bases for J; bases not matched to a gene: 7. Looked up from germline, CDR1 is LGHDT and CDR2 is YNNKEL (reference sequence). CDR3: CASSQQGLAGKYNEQFF. The CDR3 DNA reads TGTGCCAGCAGCCAACAAGGACTAGCGGGCAAGTACAATGAGCAGTTCTTC.

The CDR3 loop reads CASSSWDSYEQYF. Written as DNA, the CDR3 is TGTGCCAGCAGCTCGTGGGACAGCTACGAGCAGTACTTC. This chain links TRBV7-9 with TRBJ2-7; 7 bases are shared with TRBD1. Germline CDR1 is SEHNR and CDR2 is FQNEAQ (reference sequence). There are 13 residues in the CDR3. J lost 3 bases, V lost 4 bases, and 3 bases had no gene match.

The genes are TRBV25-1 and TRBJ2-3; D unresolved. The V and J ends lost 5 bases and 1 base respectively, with 13 bases between them. CDR3 size: 15 residues. Germline assignment: CDR1 MGHDK and CDR2 SYGVNS. CDR3 DNA sequence: TGTGCCAGCAGTAAAGCCCAAACAGGCACAGATACGCAGTATTTT. Protein product: CASSKAQTGTDTQYF.

The table lists this clone with a count of one. This rearrangement joins TRBV25-1 to TRBJ2-3; weak D call: TRBD1 (5 bases). Germline-derived CDR1 and CDR2 are MGHDK and SYGVNS. The CDR3 has 14 residues. Trimming pared 3 bases from V and 2 bases from J, leaving 9 bases between. CDR3 sequence (DNA): TGTGCCAGCAGTGAGGGGCAACCCACAGATACGCAGTATTTT. This translates into CASSEGQPTDTQYF.

This chain links TRBV27 with TRBJ2-3; 7 nucleotides agree with TRBD1. Germline CDR1 is MNHEY and CDR2 is SMNVEV (reference sequence). This CDR3 is 17 amino acids long. V shed 3 bases, J shed 0 bases, and the junction held 9 bases outside the gene matches. The CDR3 reads CASSFYPGQTSTDTQYF. The CDR3 coding sequence is TGTGCCAGCAGTTTCTACCCGGGACAGACCAGCACAGATACGCAGTATTTT.

V is TRBV18 and J is TRBJ1-3, with TRBD1 as a possible D gene (5 bases). The length of the CDR3 is 16 residues. Trimming left V 3 bases short and J 1 base short, with 13 bases between. Germline values: CDR1 KGHSH, CDR2 LQKENI. CDR3 nucleotides: TGTGCCAGCTCACCTGAGGTAGGGGCTTCTGGAAACACCATATATTTT. Encoded protein: CASSPEVGASGNTIYF.

The gene calls are TRBV9 and TRBJ2-5; 8 bases line up with TRBD1. The length of the CDR3 is 15 residues. Trimming cost V 3 bases and J 4 bases; bases outside gene matches: 8. Germline V gene lookup returns CDR1 SGDLS and CDR2 YYNGEE. This chain's CDR3 is CASSASGTGGETQYF. CDR3 sequence (DNA): TGTGCCAGCAGCGCCTCCGGGACAGGAGGAGAGACCCAGTACTTC.

Details on this clone: Other DNA sequences in the same sample also yield this CDR3. V usage is TRBV3-1 (or the pseudogene TRBV3-2) and J usage is TRBJ2-1, with D perhaps matching TRBD2 (7 bases). The CDR3 extends over 15 amino acids. In germline, CDR1 is LGHDT, CDR2 YNNKEL (reference sequence). V was clipped by 2 bases and J by 4 bases, with 12 bases between them. The CDR3 spells CASSQTGGSYNEQFF. For the CDR3, the DNA is TGTGCCAGCAGCCAAACGGGGGGCAGTTACAATGAGCAGTTCTTC.

The CDR3 loop reads CASSLSLASGRSYEQYF. In nucleotides, the CDR3 is TGTGCCAGCAGTTTATCGTTGGCTAGCGGGAGATCCTACGAGCAGTACTTC. The V call is TRBV27, the J call TRBJ2-7, with 10 nucleotides matching TRBD2. The germline V gene encodes CDR1 MNHEY and CDR2 SMNVEV (reference sequence). This CDR3 has 17 residues. With 0 bases clipped from V and 1 base from J, the junction kept 6 bases outside the gene matches.

CDR3 residues: CASSLGAGQPQHF. The DNA for the CDR3 is TGTGCCAGCAGTTTAGGAGCAGGTCAGCCCCAGCATTTT. The genes are TRBV12-3 or TRBV12-4 and TRBJ1-5; D not resolved. The V end was cut by 1 base, the J end by 6 bases, with 7 bases between. CDR3 length equals 13 residues.

This chain joins TRBV7-9 and TRBJ2-5, with D tentatively TRBD1 (5 bases). V was trimmed by 11 bases and J by 5 bases, leaving 15 bases between them. Germline CDR1 is SEHNR and CDR2 is FQNEAQ (reference sequence). The CDR3 has 12 residues. Here the CDR3 DNA reads TGTGCCTCTAGGGGTGATGGGGAGACCCAGTACTTC. It yields the protein CASRGDGETQYF.